This T cell receptor beta chain was recovered during a study of OX40 agonist ivuxolimab in advanced cancers. Turning to the study itself: Therapy given before enrollment (anti-PD-1, anti-PD-L1 or anti-CTLA-4) was allowed, and over 35% had some. Study outcomes and limitations: Low normalized T-cell clonal expansion was additionally recorded for some nonresponders. Clonal expansion was seen in CD4+ and CD8+ blood T cells by week 6 at 0.1 to 3.0 mg/kg.

Note on this clone: Antigen: not known.

Sequencing used immunoSEQ multiplex PCR; TCRdb keeps in-frame clones, though not all of them. The top ten hold 18% of the sample, which has around 60,000 clones, around 89% seen once. The sequences come from CD4+ or CD8+ T cells sorted from blood, collected in a trial of the OX40 agonist ivuxolimab. The TCR originated in an adult with an advanced solid tumor such as melanoma, head and neck, liver or kidney cancer.

The CDR3 sequence: CASSEFRTPNTEAFF. The CDR3 bases are TGTGCCAGCAGTGAATTCCGAACCCCGAACACTGAAGCTTTCTTT. The chain is built from TRBV6-1 and TRBJ1-1; no clear D gene. This CDR3 is 15 amino acids long. Germline V gene sequence: CDR1 MNHNS, CDR2 SASEGT. Trimming stripped 2 bases from V and 1 base from J, with 11 bases between.